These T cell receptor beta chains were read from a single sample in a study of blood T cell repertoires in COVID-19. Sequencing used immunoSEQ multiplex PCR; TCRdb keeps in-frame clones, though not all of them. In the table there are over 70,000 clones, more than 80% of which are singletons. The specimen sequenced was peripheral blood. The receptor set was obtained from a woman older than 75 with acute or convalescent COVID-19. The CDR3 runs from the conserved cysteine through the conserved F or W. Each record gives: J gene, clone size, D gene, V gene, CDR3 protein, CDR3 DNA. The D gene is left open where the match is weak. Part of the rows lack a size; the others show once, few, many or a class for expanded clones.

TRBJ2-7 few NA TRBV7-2 CASSLGRYREQYF TGTGCCAGCAGCTTAGGCCGGTACCGGGAGCAGTACTTC
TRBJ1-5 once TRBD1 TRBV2 CASSAQGVSNQPQHF TGTGCCAGCAGTGCCCAGGGGGTTAGCAATCAGCCCCAGCATTTT
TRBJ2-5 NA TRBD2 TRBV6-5 CASSYWGGRETQYF TGTGCCAGCAGTTACTGGGGCGGGAGAGAGACCCAGTACTTC
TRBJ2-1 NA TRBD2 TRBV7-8 CASSVRTSGGASYNEQFF TGTGCCAGCAGCGTACGTACTAGCGGGGGGGCCTCCTACAATGAGCAGTTCTTC
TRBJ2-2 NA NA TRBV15 CATSRDPTTGTGELFF TGTGCCACCAGCAGAGACCCCACAACAGGGACCGGGGAGCTGTTTTTT
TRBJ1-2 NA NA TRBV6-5 CASQRTGNPNYGYTF TGTGCCAGCCAAAGAACGGGGAATCCTAACTATGGCTACACCTTC
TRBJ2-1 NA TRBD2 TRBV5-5 CASSLGGRALNEQFF TGTGCCAGCAGCTTGGGAGGGAGGGCTCTCAATGAGCAGTTCTTC
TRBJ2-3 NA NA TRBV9 CASSMRVPDTQYF TGTGCCAGCTCAATGAGGGTTCCAGATACGCAGTATTTT
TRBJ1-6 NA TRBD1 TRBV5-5 CASSWGQGASSYNSPLHF TGTGCCAGCAGCTGGGGACAGGGGGCGAGCTCCTATAATTCACCCCTCCACTTT
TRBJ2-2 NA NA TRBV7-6 CASSLVRSGTGELFF TGTGCCAGCAGCTTAGTTCGGTCGGGCACCGGGGAGCTGTTTTTT
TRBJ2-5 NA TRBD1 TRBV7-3 CASSLRGTGEETQYF TGTGCCAGCAGCTTAAGGGGCACAGGGGAGGAGACCCAGTACTTC
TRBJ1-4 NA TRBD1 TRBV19 CASSIGTRTGTGAEKLFF TGTGCCAGTAGTATAGGTACCCGGACCGGGACAGGGGCCGAAAAACTGTTTTTT
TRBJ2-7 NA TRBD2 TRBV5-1 CASSFGGTSGAYEQYF TGCGCCAGCAGCTTTGGTGGGACTAGCGGGGCCTACGAGCAGTACTTC
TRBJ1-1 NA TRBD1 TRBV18 CASSPTTGGRTEAFF TGTGCCAGCTCACCCACGACAGGGGGCCGAACTGAAGCTTTCTTT
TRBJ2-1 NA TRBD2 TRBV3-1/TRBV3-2 CASSRAGGAFNEQFF TGTGCCAGCAGCCGGGCCGGGGGGGCCTTTAATGAGCAGTTCTTC
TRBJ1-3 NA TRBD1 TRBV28 CAIRGLSGNTIYF TGTGCTATAAGGGGGCTCTCTGGAAACACCATATATTTT
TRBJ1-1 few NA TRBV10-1 CASSSGVDTEAFF TGCGCCAGTTCGTCGGGGGTGGACACTGAAGCTTTCTTT